This T cell receptor beta chain came from a study of blood T cells in healthy people across ages. Study-level results: Both higher diversity and more naive CD4+ cells marked long-lived donors when set against aged donors. Strongly correlated with naive T cell percentage was TCR beta diversity. Measured against age, TCR beta diversity per million T cells decreased in a roughly linear manner. PBMCs left unsorted prevented a conclusive naive versus antigen-experienced comparison.

As concerns this clonotype: Antigen unknown.

Primers used in a second PCR of roughly 6 to 12 cycles were a sample-barcoded 5' primer and a J-beta primer mix. TCRdb re-called the 5' RACE reads with MiXCR, one entry per CDR3 protein. This repertoire shows fewer than 1.5 million distinct CDR3 sequences, approximately 42% found once; its top ten account for 7.9%. Germline V gene data show CDR1 as LNHDA and CDR2 as SQIVND (reference sequence). Trimming took off 6 bases at V and 4 bases at J, with 9 bases between the two ends. The length of the CDR3 is 12 residues. The genes are TRBV19 and TRBJ1-2; the D gene is possibly TRBD1 (6 bases). The source is a woman aged 18-30 years in good health. Input material: blood. This CDR3 reads CASRDRIYGYTF. The CDR3, as DNA: TGTGCCAGTAGGGACAGAATCTATGGCTACACCTTC.